This record looks at one T cell receptor beta chain sequence and its context. J gave up 4 bases and V 3 bases, and 6 bases lay outside the gene matches. The CDR3 loop spans 15 amino acids. CDR1 is DFQATT and CDR2 is SNEGSKA in the germline V gene (reference sequence). This sample was included in a study of T cell responses to AZD1222 COVID-19 vaccine. Study-wide background: Second-dose schedules of about 4 or about 12 weeks were combined.

Sequencing was performed with immunoSEQ multiplex PCR; in TCRdb, only in-frame clones are kept and a portion is missing. The sample has approximately 67,000 clones, about nine tenths seen once; the top ten hold 2.5%. The chain couples TRBV20-1 to TRBJ2-1; 10 bases agree with TRBD1. The sequences come from peripheral blood, collected on day 0 of AZD1222 vaccination. The receptor's source is an adult in good health. The chain's CDR3 is CSASSRDRGYNEQFF. For the CDR3, the DNA is TGCAGTGCTAGTAGTCGGGACAGGGGTTACAATGAGCAGTTCTTC.